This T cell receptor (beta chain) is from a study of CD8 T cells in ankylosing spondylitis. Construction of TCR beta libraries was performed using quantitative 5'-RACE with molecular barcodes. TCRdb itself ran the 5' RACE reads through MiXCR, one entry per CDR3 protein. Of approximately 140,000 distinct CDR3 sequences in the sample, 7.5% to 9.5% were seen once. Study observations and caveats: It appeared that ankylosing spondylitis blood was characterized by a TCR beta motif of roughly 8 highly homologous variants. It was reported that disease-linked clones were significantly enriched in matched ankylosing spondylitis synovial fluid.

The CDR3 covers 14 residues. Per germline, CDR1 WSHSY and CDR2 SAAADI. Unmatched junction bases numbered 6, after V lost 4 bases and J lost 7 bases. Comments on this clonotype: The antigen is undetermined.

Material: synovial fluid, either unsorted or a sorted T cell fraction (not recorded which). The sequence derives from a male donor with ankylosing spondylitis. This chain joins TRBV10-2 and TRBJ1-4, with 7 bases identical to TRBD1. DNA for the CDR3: TGCGCCAGCAGTGTCAGGGGGACGGGTGAAAAACTGTTTTTT. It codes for CASSVRGTGEKLFF.